Sequencing of this T cell receptor (beta chain) was carried out in a study of T cells in Graves' hyperthyroidism and ophthalmopathy. Study as a whole: Peripheral blood was obtained at initial diagnosis, preceding any treatment.

Judged by abundance, this clonotype is medium-sized (0.01 to 0.1%). Uncontrolled infection, other autoimmune disease, pregnancy and lactation each barred patients from inclusion. Each diagnosis was grounded in clinical symptoms, serum thyroxine and TRAb, thyroid ultrasound, and orbital computed tomography. Amplified TCR beta CDR3 regions derived from RNA transcripts. In the first-round RT-PCR of the TCR CDR3, the HTBI primer set was used. TCRdb fed the multiplex PCR reads into MiXCR, producing one record per CDR3 protein. The sample shows around 34,000 distinct CDR3 sequences, around 53% of them seen only once. The trim removed 9 bases at V and 4 bases at J, leaving 14 bases unmatched. The CDR3 is 15 amino acids. The germline V gene encodes CDR1 KGHDR and CDR2 SFDVKD.

The clonotype originates from a woman in her forties with Graves' ophthalmopathy. The chain combines TRBV24-1 with TRBJ2-7, with 7 nucleotides matching TRBD2. Source material: blood. The CDR3 coding sequence is TGTGCCACCCACAAAACGGGGCCCGGGGGGTACGAGCAGTACTTC. The encoded protein is CATHKTGPGGYEQYF.